This T cell receptor beta chain was identified during a study of blood T cell repertoires in COVID-19. The CDR3 is 11 amino acids. Germline-derived CDR1 and CDR2 are DFQATT and SNEGSKA (reference sequence). Trimming left V 3 bases short and J 9 bases short, with 9 bases between. Profiled with immunoSEQ multiplex PCR; TCRdb holds only in-frame clones, not every one. The sample includes some 100,000 clones, roughly 85% of them seen just once. This clone was recorded only once. Material for sequencing was PBMCs or T cells enriched from blood (not recorded which). This sequence was found in a woman aged 50 to 60 who had recovered from COVID-19. The V gene is TRBV20-1, the J gene TRBJ2-1, with D hard to call. CDR3: CSASSLPEQFF. The CDR3 nucleotides read TGCAGTGCTAGTAGCCTACCTGAGCAGTTCTTC.